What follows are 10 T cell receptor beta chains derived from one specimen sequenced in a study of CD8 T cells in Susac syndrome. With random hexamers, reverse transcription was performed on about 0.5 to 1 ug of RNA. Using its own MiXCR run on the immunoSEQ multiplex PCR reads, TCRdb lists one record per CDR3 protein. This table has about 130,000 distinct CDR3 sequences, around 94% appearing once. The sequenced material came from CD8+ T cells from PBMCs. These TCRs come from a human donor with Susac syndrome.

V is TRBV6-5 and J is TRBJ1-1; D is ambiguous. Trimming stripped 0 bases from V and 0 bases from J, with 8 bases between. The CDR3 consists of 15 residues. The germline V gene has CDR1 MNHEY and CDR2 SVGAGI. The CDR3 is CASSYSALMNTEAFF. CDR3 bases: TGTGCCAGCAGTTACTCGGCGCTCATGAACACTGAAGCTTTCTTT.

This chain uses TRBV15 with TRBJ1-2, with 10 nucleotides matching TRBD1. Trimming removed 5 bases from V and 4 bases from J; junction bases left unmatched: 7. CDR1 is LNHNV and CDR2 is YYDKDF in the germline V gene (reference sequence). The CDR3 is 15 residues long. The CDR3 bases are TGTGCCACCAGCGACCGGGACAGGGGACGCTATGGCTACACCTTC. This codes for CATSDRDRGRYGYTF.

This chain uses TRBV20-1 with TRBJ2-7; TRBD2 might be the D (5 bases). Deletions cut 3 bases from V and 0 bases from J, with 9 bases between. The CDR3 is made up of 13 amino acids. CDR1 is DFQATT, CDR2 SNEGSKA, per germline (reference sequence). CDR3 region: CSASVGSSYEQYF. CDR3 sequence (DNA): TGCAGTGCTAGTGTGGGGAGCTCCTACGAGCAGTACTTC.

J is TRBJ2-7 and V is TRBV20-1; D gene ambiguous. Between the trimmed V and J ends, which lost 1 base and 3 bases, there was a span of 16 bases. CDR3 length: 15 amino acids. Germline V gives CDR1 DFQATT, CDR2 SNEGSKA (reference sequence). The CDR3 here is CSARVGMGSNYEQYF. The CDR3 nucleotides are TGCAGTGCTAGAGTTGGTATGGGCAGCAACTACGAGCAGTACTTC.

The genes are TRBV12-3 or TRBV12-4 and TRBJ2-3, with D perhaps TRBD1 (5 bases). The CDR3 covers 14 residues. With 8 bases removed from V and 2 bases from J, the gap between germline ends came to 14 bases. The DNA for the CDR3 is TGTGCCAGCGGACATAATGACGCCACAGATACGCAGTATTTT. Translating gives CASGHNDATDTQYF.

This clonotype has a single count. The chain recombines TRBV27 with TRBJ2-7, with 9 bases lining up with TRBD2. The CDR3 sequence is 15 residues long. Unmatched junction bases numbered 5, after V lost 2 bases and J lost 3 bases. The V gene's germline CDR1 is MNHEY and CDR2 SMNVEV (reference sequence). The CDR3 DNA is TGTGCCAGCAGTTTAGCGGGGGGGCCCGACTACGAGCAGTACTTC. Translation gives CASSLAGGPDYEQYF.

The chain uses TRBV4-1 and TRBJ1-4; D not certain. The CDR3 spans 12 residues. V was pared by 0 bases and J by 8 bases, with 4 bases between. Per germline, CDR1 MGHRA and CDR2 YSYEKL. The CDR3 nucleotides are TGCGCCAGCAGCCAAGATGCGGAAAAACTGTTTTTT. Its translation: CASSQDAEKLFF.

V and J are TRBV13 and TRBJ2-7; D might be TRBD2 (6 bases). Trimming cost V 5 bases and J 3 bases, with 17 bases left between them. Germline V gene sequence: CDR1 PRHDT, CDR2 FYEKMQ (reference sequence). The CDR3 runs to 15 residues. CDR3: CASSPGRQSSYEQYF. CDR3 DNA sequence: TGTGCCAGCAGCCCGGGGAGGCAGTCGAGCTACGAGCAGTACTTC.

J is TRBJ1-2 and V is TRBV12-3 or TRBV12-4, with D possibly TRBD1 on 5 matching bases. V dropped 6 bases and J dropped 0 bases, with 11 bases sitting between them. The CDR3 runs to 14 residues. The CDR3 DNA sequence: TGTGCCAGCAGCCCAGGGAGACCTAACTATGGCTACACCTTC. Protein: CASSPGRPNYGYTF.

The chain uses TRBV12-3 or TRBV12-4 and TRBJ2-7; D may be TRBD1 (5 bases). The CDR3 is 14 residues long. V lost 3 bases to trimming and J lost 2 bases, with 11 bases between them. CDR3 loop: CASSLTEWTYEQYF. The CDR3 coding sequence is TGTGCCAGCAGTTTGACAGAATGGACCTACGAGCAGTACTTC.